These T cell receptor beta chains were read from a single sample in a study of cytomegalovirus exposure and HLA in healthy donors. Method: immunoSEQ multiplex PCR; TCRdb's copy keeps in-frame clones and lacks some. Here the sample spans around 150,000 clones, 85% being singletons. Specimen: PBMCs. Receptors originate from a man aged 30 to 45 in good health and CMV-seropositive. Both conserved end residues are part of each CDR3. Fields, in order: J gene, clone size, V gene, D gene, CDR3 protein, CDR3 DNA. D genes are given only for firm matches. Clone size, where shown, is once, few, many, or a class for clones that have expanded.

TRBJ2-6,.,TRBV19,.,CASSIDGGGGVLTF,TGTGCCAGTAGTATAGATGGGGGAGGAGGCGTCCTGACTTTC
TRBJ2-7,.,TRBV6-1,.,CASSVIRQDSYEQYF,TGTGCCAGCTCAGTAATCCGACAGGACTCCTACGAGCAGTACTTC
TRBJ2-7,.,TRBV4-3,TRBD1,CASSPVQGATYEQYF,TGCGCCAGCAGCCCGGTACAGGGGGCAACCTACGAGCAGTACTTC
TRBJ1-4,once,TRBV9,TRBD1,CASSVGGTGDEKLFF,TGTGCCAGCAGCGTAGGAGGGACAGGGGATGAAAAACTGTTTTTT
TRBJ1-2,.,TRBV27,.,CASSSLEVYGYTF,TGTGCCAGCAGTTCCTTGGAGGTTTATGGCTACACCTTC
TRBJ2-5,.,TRBV5-4,.,CASGRQQETQYF,TGTGCCAGCGGCCGACAGCAAGAGACCCAGTACTTC
TRBJ2-3,.,TRBV7-6,.,CASSSYSITDTQYF,TGTGCCAGCAGCTCCTACTCTATCACAGATACGCAGTATTTT
TRBJ2-2,few,TRBV7-9,.,CASRYANTGELFF,TGTGCCAGCAGATATGCGAACACCGGGGAGCTGTTTTTT
TRBJ2-7,.,TRBV19,.,CASSIRTGYEQYF,TGTGCCAGTAGTATCCGAACAGGGTACGAGCAGTACTTC
TRBJ1-1,.,TRBV6-5,TRBD1,CASSYSTGTNTEAFF,TGTGCCAGCAGTTACTCGACAGGGACGAACACTGAAGCTTTCTTT
TRBJ2-7,.,TRBV7-2,.,CASSDRGQNAYEQYF,TGTGCCAGCAGCGACCGAGGACAGAATGCCTACGAGCAGTACTTC
TRBJ1-2,few,TRBV9,.,CASSETGIYGYTF,TGTGCCAGCAGCGAAACAGGGATCTATGGCTACACCTTC
TRBJ1-5,few,TRBV12-5,.,CASGVMGLGNQPQHF,TGTGCTAGTGGCGTTATGGGCCTCGGCAATCAGCCCCAGCATTTT
TRBJ2-1,.,TRBV5-1,TRBD1,CASSSNARGQGDNEQFF,TGCGCCAGCAGCTCTAACGCCCGCGGACAGGGGGACAATGAGCAGTTCTTC
TRBJ1-1,.,TRBV4-3,.,CASSQGRVNTEAFF,TGCGCCAGCAGCCAAGGCAGGGTGAACACTGAAGCTTTCTTT
TRBJ1-1,.,TRBV15,.,CATSRDRSYTEAFF,TGTGCCACCAGCAGGGACAGATCTTACACTGAAGCTTTCTTT